A single T cell receptor (beta chain) is shown here with its context. The sample is drawn from a study of blood T cell repertoires in COVID-19. Study context: Donors in the United States, Italy and Spain gave samples during acute or convalescent COVID-19. Sources were T cells, B-cell-depleted T cells, or PBMCs; the material itself was cDNA or gDNA.

In the study's own analysis: From reference gene primer amplification, estimates of nucleated cell counts were derived. The method was immunoSEQ multiplex PCR; TCRdb's version includes in-frame clones alone and lacks a portion of them. That table is the source of V, J and clone size, and D and trimming were worked out from the DNA. Of roughly 90,000 clones listed, about 87% are singletons. Sequencing was done on a sample of peripheral blood. This sequence originates from a human donor in a cohort sampled during active COVID-19.

CDR3: CASSDWGRTGYEQYF. CDR3 DNA sequence: TGTGCCAGCAGTGATTGGGGCAGGACGGGCTACGAGCAGTACTTC. The chain recombines TRBV2 with TRBJ2-7; a weak D match, TRBD1 (5 bases). Germline CDR1 SNHLY, CDR2 FYNNEI. Deletions cut 3 bases from V and 3 bases from J, with 15 bases between. The CDR3 is made up of 15 amino acids.